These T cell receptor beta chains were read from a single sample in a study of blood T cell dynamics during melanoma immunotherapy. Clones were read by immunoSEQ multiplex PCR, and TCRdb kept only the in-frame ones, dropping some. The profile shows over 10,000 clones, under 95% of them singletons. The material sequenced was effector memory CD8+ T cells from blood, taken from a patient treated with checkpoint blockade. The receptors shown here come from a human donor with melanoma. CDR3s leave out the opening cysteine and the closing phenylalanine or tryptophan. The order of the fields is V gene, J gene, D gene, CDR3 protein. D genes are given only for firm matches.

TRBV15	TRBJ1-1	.	ATSWDRGRNTEAF
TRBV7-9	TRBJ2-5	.	ASGGGVAETQY
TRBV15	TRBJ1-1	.	ATSRGRETEAF
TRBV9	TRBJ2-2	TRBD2	ASSVGSGTNTGELF
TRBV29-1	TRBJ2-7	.	SVGKVPGRKPYEQY
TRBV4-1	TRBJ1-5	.	ASSTRDIGYQPQH
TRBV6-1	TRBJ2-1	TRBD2	ASSVRLAQSYNEQF
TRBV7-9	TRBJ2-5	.	ASSFGPGVETQY
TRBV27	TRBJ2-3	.	ASSFGNSQSDTQY
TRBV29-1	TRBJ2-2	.	SVEDGNRNTGELF
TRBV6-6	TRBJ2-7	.	ASSDTYSYEQY
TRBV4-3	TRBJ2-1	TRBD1	ASSQEGQGYNEQF
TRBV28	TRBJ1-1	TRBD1	ASSFTGTGETEAF
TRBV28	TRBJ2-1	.	ASSSDSYNEQF
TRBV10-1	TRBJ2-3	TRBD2	ASSESERGGADTQY
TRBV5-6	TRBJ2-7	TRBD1	ASSLNPDRGSEQY
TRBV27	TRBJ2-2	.	ASRPRSGELF
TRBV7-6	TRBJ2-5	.	ASSLVTSAMWETQY
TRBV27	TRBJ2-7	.	ASSLSRGVMDEQY
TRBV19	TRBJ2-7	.	ASSPKGTYEQY